This T cell receptor (beta chain) emerged from a study of blood T cell repertoires in COVID-19. Study background: PBMCs, B-cell-depleted T cells, or T cells were the source of the cDNA or gDNA that made up the material.

The table came from immunoSEQ multiplex PCR; TCRdb's copy has only in-frame clones and leaves some out. The data contain some 200,000 clones, 85% of them singletons. Trimming shortened V by 1 base and J by 7 bases, and 8 bases separated the two germline ends. The CDR3 totals 13 residues. CDR1 MNHNS and CDR2 SASEGT come from the germline V gene. This chain joins TRBV6-1 and TRBJ1-5; TRBD1 might be the D (5 bases). Sequences were obtained from peripheral blood. This receptor was obtained from a man in his 60s with COVID-19, enrolled during active disease. Written as DNA, the CDR3 is TGTGCCAGCAGTGAAGGGGGCAGGCAGCCCCAGCATTTT. It encodes CASSEGGRQPQHF.